One sample yielded the 10 T cell receptor beta chains listed below, sequenced in a study of identical twins. TCRdb independently ran MiXCR on the 5' RACE reads; one entry per CDR3 protein. The data hold about 660,000 distinct CDR3 sequences, with approximately 9% observed a single time. In addition, the sample was reused for a study of yellow fever vaccine responses in identical twins.

The specimen sequenced was PBMCs. All receptors derive from a woman between 18 and 30 years old in good health.

This rearrangement joins TRBV3-1 to TRBJ1-1, with D possibly being TRBD1 (5 bases). Germline V gene sequence: CDR1 LGHDT, CDR2 YNNKEL (reference sequence). V dropped 3 bases and J dropped 1 base, with 12 bases sitting between them. This CDR3 contains 15 residues. For the CDR3, the DNA is TGTGCCAGCAGCCAGGGGGGGTCTGGGAACACTGAAGCTTTCTTT. It is translated as CASSQGGSGNTEAFF.

This clonotype has a handful of counts. The chain uses TRBV29-1 and TRBJ2-5; TRBD2 matches at 13 bases. Germline trimming cut 6 bases from V and 5 bases from J; bases unmatched to any gene: 3. CDR1 and CDR2 from the germline V gene are SQVTM and ANQGSEA. The CDR3 consists of 13 residues. The CDR3 region is CSVRLAGGETQYF. In nucleotides, the CDR3 is TGCAGCGTCCGACTAGCGGGAGGCGAGACCCAGTACTTC.

The DNA of the CDR3 is TGTGCCAGTAGTCCAGACAGGGGGCTACAAGAGACCCAGTACTTC. Its protein product is CASSPDRGLQETQYF. The genes are TRBV19 and TRBJ2-5; 10 nucleotides line up with TRBD1. Unmatched junction bases numbered 5, after V lost 5 bases and J lost 2 bases. The CDR3 is 15 amino acids. Germline V gives CDR1 LNHDA, CDR2 SQIVND (reference sequence).

The gene calls are TRBV29-1 and TRBJ2-5; 7 nucleotides line up with TRBD1. Germline V CDR1 and CDR2: SQVTM, ANQGSEA. The junction had 6 bases not matched to a gene; V was cut back by 6 bases and J by 5 bases. CDR3 size: 12 residues. The CDR3 DNA sequence: TGCAGCGTCCACAGGGGCTTGGAGACCCAGTACTTC. Protein: CSVHRGLETQYF.

V usage is TRBV12-3 or TRBV12-4 and J usage is TRBJ2-2; D remains unclear. V was shortened by 2 bases and J by 3 bases, with 4 bases between the two germline ends. This CDR3 has 13 residues. CDR3 residues: CASSLSDTGELFF. In DNA form, the CDR3 reads TGTGCCAGCAGTTTATCAGACACCGGGGAGCTGTTTTTT.

This clonotype was recorded a few times. The rearrangement uses TRBV5-4 and TRBJ2-1; possible D gene TRBD2, 5 bases. V was pared by 3 bases and J by 10 bases, with 17 bases between. The CDR3 is 14 amino acids. Per germline, CDR1 SGHNT and CDR2 YYREEE (reference sequence). CDR3 DNA: TGTGCCAGCAGCTCACGGACTGGGCTGGCAGAGCAGTTCTTC. It is translated as CASSSRTGLAEQFF.

V usage is TRBV6-2 or TRBV6-3 and J usage is TRBJ2-7, with 7 positions matching TRBD2. Germline loops: CDR1 MNHEY, CDR2 SVGEGT. V lost 6 bases to trimming and J lost 3 bases; unmatched junction nucleotides: 2. The CDR3 loop spans 12 amino acids. The CDR3: CASRAGVYEQYF. The CDR3 nucleotides are TGTGCCAGCAGGGCGGGGGTCTACGAGCAGTACTTC.

The chain is built from TRBV11-2 and TRBJ2-5; D not resolved. Per germline, CDR1 SGHAT and CDR2 FQNNGV. V lost 1 base to trimming and J lost 1 base, with 13 bases between them. The CDR3 has 16 residues. The DNA of the CDR3 is TGTGCCAGCAGCTTAGTGATTGTGGGGTCCCAAGAGACCCAGTACTTC. It yields the protein CASSLVIVGSQETQYF.

This clonotype has only a few counts. The chain is built from TRBV6-2 or TRBV6-3 and TRBJ2-1; TRBD1 matches at 8 bases. The J segment lost 5 bases and the V segment lost 2 bases, leaving 8 bases of the junction unmatched. The CDR3 totals 16 residues. CDR1 and CDR2 from the germline V gene are MNHEY and SVGEGT. The CDR3 DNA sequence: TGTGCCAGCAGTTACGGGGTACAGGGGGTGGACAATGAGCAGTTCTTC. It codes for CASSYGVQGVDNEQFF.

This clonotype was observed a handful of times. The genes are TRBV3-1 and TRBJ2-4, with 12 bases identical to TRBD1. Germline V gene sequence: CDR1 LGHDT, CDR2 YNNKEL (reference sequence). The CDR3 spans 20 residues. V was pared by 5 bases and J by 0 bases, with 14 bases of the junction left unmatched. CDR3 amino acids: CASSGPGTGGIGLAKNIQYF. In nucleotides, the CDR3 is TGTGCCAGCAGCGGCCCCGGGACAGGGGGCATCGGTCTAGCCAAAAACATTCAGTACTTC.